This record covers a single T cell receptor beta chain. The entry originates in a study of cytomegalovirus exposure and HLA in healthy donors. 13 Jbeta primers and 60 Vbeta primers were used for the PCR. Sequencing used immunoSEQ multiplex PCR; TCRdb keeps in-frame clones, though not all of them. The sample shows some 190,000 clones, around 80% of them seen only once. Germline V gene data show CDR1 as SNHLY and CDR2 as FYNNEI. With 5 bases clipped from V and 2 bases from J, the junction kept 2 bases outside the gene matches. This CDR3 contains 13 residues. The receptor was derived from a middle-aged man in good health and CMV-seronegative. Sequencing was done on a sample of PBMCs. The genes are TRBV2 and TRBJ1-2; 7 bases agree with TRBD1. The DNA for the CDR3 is TGTGCCAGCAGTCTGGGACAGAACTATGGCTACACCTTC. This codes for CASSLGQNYGYTF.